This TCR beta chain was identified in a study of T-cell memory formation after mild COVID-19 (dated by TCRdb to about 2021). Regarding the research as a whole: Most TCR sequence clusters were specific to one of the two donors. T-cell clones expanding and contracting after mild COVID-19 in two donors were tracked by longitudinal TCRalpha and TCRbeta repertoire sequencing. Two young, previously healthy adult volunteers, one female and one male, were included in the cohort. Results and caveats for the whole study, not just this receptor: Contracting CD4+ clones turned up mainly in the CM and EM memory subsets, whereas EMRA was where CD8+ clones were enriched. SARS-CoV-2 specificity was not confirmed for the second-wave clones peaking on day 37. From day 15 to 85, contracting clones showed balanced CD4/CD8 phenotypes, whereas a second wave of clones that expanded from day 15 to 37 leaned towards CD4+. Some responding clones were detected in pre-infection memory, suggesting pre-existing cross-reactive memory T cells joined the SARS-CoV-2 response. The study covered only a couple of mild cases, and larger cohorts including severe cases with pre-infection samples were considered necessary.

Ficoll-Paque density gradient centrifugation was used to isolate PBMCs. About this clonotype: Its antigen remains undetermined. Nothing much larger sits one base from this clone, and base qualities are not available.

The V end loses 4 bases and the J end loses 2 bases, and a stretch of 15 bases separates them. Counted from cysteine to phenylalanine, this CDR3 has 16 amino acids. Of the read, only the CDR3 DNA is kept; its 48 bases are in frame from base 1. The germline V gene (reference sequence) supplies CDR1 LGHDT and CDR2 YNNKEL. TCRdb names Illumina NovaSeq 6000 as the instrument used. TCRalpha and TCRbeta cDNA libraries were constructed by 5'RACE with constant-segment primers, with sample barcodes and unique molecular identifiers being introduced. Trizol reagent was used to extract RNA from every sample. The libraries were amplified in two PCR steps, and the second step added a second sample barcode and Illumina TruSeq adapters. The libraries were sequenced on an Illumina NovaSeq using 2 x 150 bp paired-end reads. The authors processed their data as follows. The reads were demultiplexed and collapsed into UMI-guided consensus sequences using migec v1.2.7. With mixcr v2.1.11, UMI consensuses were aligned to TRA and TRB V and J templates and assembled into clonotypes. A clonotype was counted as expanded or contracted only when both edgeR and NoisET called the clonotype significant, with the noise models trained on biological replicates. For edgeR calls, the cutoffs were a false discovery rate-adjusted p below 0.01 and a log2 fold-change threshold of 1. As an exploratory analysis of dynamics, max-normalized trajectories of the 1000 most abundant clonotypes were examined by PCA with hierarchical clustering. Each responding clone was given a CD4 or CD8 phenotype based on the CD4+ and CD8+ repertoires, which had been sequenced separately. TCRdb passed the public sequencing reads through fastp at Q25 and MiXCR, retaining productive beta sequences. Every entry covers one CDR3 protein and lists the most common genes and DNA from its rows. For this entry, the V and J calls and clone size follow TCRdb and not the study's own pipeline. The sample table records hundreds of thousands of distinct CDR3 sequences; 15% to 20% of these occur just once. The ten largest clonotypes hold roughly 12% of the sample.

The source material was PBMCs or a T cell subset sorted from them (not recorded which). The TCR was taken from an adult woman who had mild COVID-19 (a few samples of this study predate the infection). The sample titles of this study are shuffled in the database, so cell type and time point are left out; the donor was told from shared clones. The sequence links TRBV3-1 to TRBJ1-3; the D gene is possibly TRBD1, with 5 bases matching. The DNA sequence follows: TGTGCCAGCAGCCGCCTACTCCGGGGGGCTGGAAACACCATATATTTT. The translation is CASSRLLRGAGNTIYF.